A single sample gave rise to the 3 T cell receptor beta chains below, sequenced in a study of beta chain features in type 1 diabetes. The entirety of the isolated RNA underwent reverse transcription, so expressed TCRB transcripts were sequenced. Profiling relied on immunoSEQ multiplex PCR, and the TCRdb table lists in-frame clones only, not all of them. The data contain over 55,000 clones, around 50% of them singletons. Broader study findings: Moderate yet significant TCRB CDR3 shortening was seen in Type 1 diabetes patients in all four CD4+ subsets.

Their target antigens are unknown. Sequenced: Tregs from blood. All receptors derive from a woman in her 40s with type 1 diabetes.

The chain links TRBV28 to TRBJ2-2, with D possibly TRBD1 on 6 matching bases. V was cut by 5 bases and J by 5 bases, with 12 bases left in between. Per the germline V gene, CDR1 is MDHEN and CDR2 is SYDVKM. The CDR3 is made up of 14 amino acids. The CDR3 DNA follows: TGTGCCAGCAGTGGACAGCAACGGACCGGGGAGCTGTTTTTT. Its translation: CASSGQQRTGELFF. The full variable domain, in which reference TRBV28 and TRBJ2-2 provide the parts outside the CDR3, is DVKVTQSSRYLVKRTGEKVFLECVQDMDHENMFWYRQDPGLGLRLIYFSYDVKMKEKGDIPEGYSVSREKKERFSLILESASTNQTSMYLCASSGQQRTGELFFGEGSRLTVL.

The rearrangement joins TRBV28 to TRBJ2-3, with D perhaps matching TRBD2 (6 bases). Germline V gene sequence: CDR1 MDHEN, CDR2 SYDVKM. This CDR3 comprises 14 residues. V gave up 6 bases and J gave up 3 bases, with 13 bases separating them. CDR3 bases: TGTGCCAGCAGGAGTCACGGGAGTACAGATACGCAGTATTTT. Its protein product is CASRSHGSTDTQYF.

This clone has only a few counts. The V gene is TRBV7-2, the J gene TRBJ2-7; D remains ambiguous. Trimming shortened V by 11 bases and J by 3 bases, and 5 bases separated the two germline ends. Germline CDR1 is SGHTA and CDR2 is FQGNSA. The CDR3 covers 9 residues. The CDR3 loop reads CAFNYEQYF. The CDR3 DNA is TGTGCCTTCAACTACGAGCAGTACTTC.